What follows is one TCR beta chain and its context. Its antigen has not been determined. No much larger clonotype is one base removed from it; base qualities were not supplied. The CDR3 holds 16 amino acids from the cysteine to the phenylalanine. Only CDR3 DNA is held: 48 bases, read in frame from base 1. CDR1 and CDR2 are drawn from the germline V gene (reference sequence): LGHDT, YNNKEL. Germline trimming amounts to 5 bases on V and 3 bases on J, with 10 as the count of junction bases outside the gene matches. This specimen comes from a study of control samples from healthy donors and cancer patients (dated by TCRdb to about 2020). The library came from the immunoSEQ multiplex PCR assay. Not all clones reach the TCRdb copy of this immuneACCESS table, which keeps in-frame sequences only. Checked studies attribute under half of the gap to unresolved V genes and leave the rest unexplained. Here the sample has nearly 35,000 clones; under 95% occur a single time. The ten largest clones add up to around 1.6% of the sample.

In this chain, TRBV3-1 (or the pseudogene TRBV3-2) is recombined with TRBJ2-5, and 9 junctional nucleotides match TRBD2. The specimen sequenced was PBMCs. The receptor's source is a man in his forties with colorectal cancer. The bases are TGTGCCAGCAGCTATTGGACTAGCGCTATCGAAGAGACCCAGTACTTC. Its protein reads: CASSYWTSAIEETQYF.